This TCR beta chain is drawn from a study of shared clonotypes between healthy human individuals. A note on this clone: Other DNA sequences in this specimen translate into the identical CDR3.

At deep level, the assay was performed. The protocol was immunoSEQ multiplex PCR, while the TCRdb copy is restricted to in-frame clones and leaves out a portion. The data show more than 900,000 clones, approximately 80% seen once. Trimming removed 2 bases at V and 0 bases at J, with 7 bases between. Germline V gives CDR1 MNHNY, CDR2 SVGAGI (reference sequence). This CDR3 is built from 14 residues. This TCR was sampled from a man aged 18-30 years in good health. Some clones in this sample may be carry-over from other donors' samples. The chain couples TRBV6-6 to TRBJ1-1; D perhaps matches TRBD1 (5 bases). Sequencing was done on a sample of memory CD4+ T cells from PBMCs. Stated subset: CD45RA-negative fraction. This chain's CDR3 is CASSYGTVNTEAFF. The CDR3 DNA follows: TGTGCCAGCAGTTACGGGACGGTGAACACTGAAGCTTTCTTT.